The present TCR beta chain was sequenced within a study of pediatric ulcerative colitis. Broader study findings: Rectal pinch biopsies may have included blood-derived T cells, especially in patients with overt colitis. A couple of rectal CDR3 clonotypes occurred in all ulcerative colitis patients. Repertoires came from total lymphocyte DNA, not specific subsets.

Measured with immunoSEQ multiplex PCR; TCRdb has only the in-frame clones, and not every one. The sample has about 35,000 clones, about 81% seen once. Trimming cost V 2 bases and J 4 bases, with 14 bases left between them. The CDR3 length is 15 residues. Looked up from germline, CDR1 is KGHSH and CDR2 is LQKENI. Concerning this clone: Its antigen remains unknown.

During colonoscopy, one to two rectal pinch biopsies were collected. The sequence was collected from a boy younger than 18 with mild ulcerative colitis. Sequencing was done on a sample of gut tissue. The V and J genes are TRBV18 and TRBJ1-2; unclear D gene. As DNA, the CDR3 is TGTGCCAGCTCACCAAACGAGGGATCAGTCTATGGCTACACCTTC. Residues: CASSPNEGSVYGYTF.